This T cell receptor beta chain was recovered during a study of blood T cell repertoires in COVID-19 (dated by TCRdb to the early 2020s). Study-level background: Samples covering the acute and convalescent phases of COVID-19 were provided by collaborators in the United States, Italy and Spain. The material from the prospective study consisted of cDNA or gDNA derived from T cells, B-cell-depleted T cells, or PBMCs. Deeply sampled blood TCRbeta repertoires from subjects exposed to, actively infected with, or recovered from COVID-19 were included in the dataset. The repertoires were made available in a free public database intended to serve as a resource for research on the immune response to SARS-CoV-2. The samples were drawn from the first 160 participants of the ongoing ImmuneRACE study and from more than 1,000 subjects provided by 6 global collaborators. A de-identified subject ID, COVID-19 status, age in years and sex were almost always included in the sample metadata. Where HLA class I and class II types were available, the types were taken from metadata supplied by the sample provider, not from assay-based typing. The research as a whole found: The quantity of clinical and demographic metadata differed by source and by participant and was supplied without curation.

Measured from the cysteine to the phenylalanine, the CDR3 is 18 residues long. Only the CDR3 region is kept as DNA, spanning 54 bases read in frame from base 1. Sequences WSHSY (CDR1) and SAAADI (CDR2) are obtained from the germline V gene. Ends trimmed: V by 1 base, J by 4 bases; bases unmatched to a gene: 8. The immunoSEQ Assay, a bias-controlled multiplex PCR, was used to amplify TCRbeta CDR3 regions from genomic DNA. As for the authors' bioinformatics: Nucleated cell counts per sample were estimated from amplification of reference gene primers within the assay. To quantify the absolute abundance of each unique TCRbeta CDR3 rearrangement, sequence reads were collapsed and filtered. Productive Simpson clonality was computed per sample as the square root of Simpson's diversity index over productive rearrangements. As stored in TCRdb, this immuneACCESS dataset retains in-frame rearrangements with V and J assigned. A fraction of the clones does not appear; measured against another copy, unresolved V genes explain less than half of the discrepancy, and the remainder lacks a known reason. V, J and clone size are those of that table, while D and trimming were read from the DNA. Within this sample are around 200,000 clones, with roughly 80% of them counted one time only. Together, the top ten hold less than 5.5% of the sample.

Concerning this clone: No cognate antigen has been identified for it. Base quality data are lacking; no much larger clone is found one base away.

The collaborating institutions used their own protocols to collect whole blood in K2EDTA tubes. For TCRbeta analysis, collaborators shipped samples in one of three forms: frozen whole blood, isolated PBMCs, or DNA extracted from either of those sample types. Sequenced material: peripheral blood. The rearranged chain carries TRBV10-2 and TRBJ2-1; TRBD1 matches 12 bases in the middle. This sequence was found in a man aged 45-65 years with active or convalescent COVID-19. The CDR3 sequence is CASSEWDRGRPNYNEQFF. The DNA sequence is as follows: TGCGCCAGCAGTGAGTGGGACAGGGGGCGCCCCAATTACAATGAGCAGTTCTTC.